This T cell receptor beta chain was found in a study of T-cell memory formation after mild COVID-19. Points from the study as a whole: Some SARS-CoV-2-responding clones were already detected in memory before infection.

CDR3 length: 13 amino acids. J was trimmed by 1 base and V by 6 bases; bases with no gene match: 2. From germline, CDR1 is SGHDT and CDR2 YYEEEE. On this clonotype: Its antigen remains unidentified.

Constant-segment primers and 5'RACE yielded cDNA libraries for TCR alpha and TCR beta, each carrying sample barcodes and UMIs. One entry per CDR3 protein results from TCRdb running MiXCR on the 5' RACE reads. The sample lists 200,000 to 250,000 distinct CDR3 sequences; 7.5% to 10% were seen once. Sequencing was done on a sample of PBMCs or a T cell subset sorted from them (not recorded which). The sequence came from a man younger than 35 who had mild COVID-19 (a few samples of this study predate the infection). Cell type and time point are not known. This rearrangement joins TRBV5-6 to TRBJ2-7; 9 positions agree with TRBD1. The CDR3 DNA follows: TGTGCCAGCAAAGGACAGGGGTCCTACGAGCAGTACTTC. Translated, it gives CASKGQGSYEQYF.